These T cell receptor beta chains were read from a single sample in a study of OX40 agonist ivuxolimab in advanced cancers. Produced via immunoSEQ multiplex PCR; TCRdb's table is partial and in-frame only. The data hold just under 65,000 clones, with approximately 85% observed a single time. The starting material was CD4+ or CD8+ T cells sorted from blood, obtained in a trial of the OX40 agonist ivuxolimab. These receptors all stem from an adult with an advanced solid tumor such as melanoma, head and neck, liver or kidney cancer. Both conserved end residues are part of each CDR3. D genes are given only for firm matches. A clone size is listed for some rows: how often the clone was seen (once, few, many), or a class if it is expanded.

J gene	V gene	clone size	D gene	CDR3 protein	CDR3 DNA
TRBJ2-5	TRBV5-1	NA	NA	CASTSGLVQETQYF	TGCGCCAGCACCTCCGGACTTGTTCAAGAGACCCAGTACTTC
TRBJ2-1	TRBV7-6	NA	NA	CASSQGGGYNEQFF	TGTGCCAGCAGCCAAGGCGGCGGCTACAATGAGCAGTTCTTC
TRBJ2-5	TRBV18	NA	TRBD2	CASSLGTSGTETQYF	TGTGCCAGCTCCCTGGGGACTAGCGGGACGGAGACCCAGTACTTC
TRBJ2-7	TRBV13	NA	NA	CASSLMGEGTYEQYF	TGTGCCAGCAGCTTAATGGGAGAGGGGACCTACGAGCAGTACTTC
TRBJ1-1	TRBV2	NA	TRBD1	CASSEALGGGITEAFF	TGTGCCAGCAGTGAAGCGCTGGGAGGGGGCATCACTGAAGCTTTCTTT
TRBJ1-4	TRBV2	NA	NA	CASSESPFRAAREKLFF	TGTGCCAGCAGTGAATCCCCCTTCAGGGCAGCTCGGGAAAAACTGTTTTTT
TRBJ1-4	TRBV5-5	NA	TRBD1	CASSGAGGTGGEKLFF	TGTGCCAGCAGCGGAGCAGGAGGGACAGGGGGTGAAAAACTGTTTTTT
TRBJ1-4	TRBV4-1	NA	TRBD1	CASSQVAAGTDNEKLFF	TGCGCCAGCAGCCAAGTGGCGGCCGGGACAGACAATGAAAAACTGTTTTTT
TRBJ2-2	TRBV13	NA	NA	CASSLAAREYTGELFF	TGTGCCAGCAGCTTAGCGGCTAGGGAGTACACCGGGGAGCTGTTTTTT
TRBJ2-3	TRBV5-1	once	NA	CASSRLADTDTQYF	TGCGCCAGCAGTAGGCTAGCTGACACAGATACGCAGTATTTT
TRBJ1-1	TRBV7-6	NA	NA	CASSLSGPNTEAFF	TGTGCCAGCAGCCTTTCAGGCCCGAACACTGAAGCTTTCTTT
TRBJ1-2	TRBV2	NA	NA	CASDDRPGGGYTF	TGTGCCAGCGATGACAGGCCCGGTGGCGGCTACACCTTC
TRBJ2-7	TRBV11-2	NA	NA	CASSLEEGGTYEQYF	TGTGCCAGCAGCTTAGAGGAGGGGGGGACCTACGAGCAGTACTTC
TRBJ2-1	TRBV27	NA	NA	CASSSQGNEQFF	TGTGCCAGCAGTTCACAGGGCAATGAGCAGTTCTTC
TRBJ2-2	TRBV9	NA	TRBD1	CASSVTGGGTGELFF	TGTGCCAGCAGCGTAACAGGGGGTGGCACCGGGGAGCTGTTTTTT
TRBJ2-4	TRBV7-2	NA	NA	CASGLDWTNIQYF	TGTGCCAGCGGATTGGACTGGACGAACATTCAGTACTTC
TRBJ2-1	TRBV6-4	NA	NA	CASSPTRLAYNEQFF	TGTGCCAGCAGCCCTACTAGATTGGCCTACAATGAGCAGTTCTTC
TRBJ1-2	TRBV9	NA	NA	CASTGTPFNYGYTF	TGTGCCAGTACGGGCACCCCTTTTAACTATGGCTACACCTTC
TRBJ1-2	TRBV11-3	NA	NA	CASSFTGSRGYTF	TGTGCCAGCAGCTTTACAGGTTCTCGGGGCTACACCTTC
TRBJ2-3	TRBV4-2	NA	TRBD2	CASSQQLAGGQRRVDTQYF	TGTGCCAGCAGCCAACAACTAGCGGGAGGGCAACGTAGGGTAGATACGCAGTATTTT
TRBJ2-5	TRBV5-1	NA	TRBD2	CASSLGLAGGRETQYF	TGCGCCAGCAGCTTGGGTCTAGCGGGAGGGCGTGAGACCCAGTACTTC
TRBJ1-2	TRBV7-9	few	NA	CASSLKVSNGYTF	TGTGCCAGCAGCTTAAAAGTTAGTAATGGCTACACCTTC
TRBJ1-5	TRBV5-6	NA	TRBD1	CASSQGTENSNQPQHF	TGCGCCAGCAGCCAGGGGACAGAAAATAGCAATCAGCCCCAGCATTTT
TRBJ1-1	TRBV5-3	NA	NA	CARSLPFRRAEAFF	TGTGCCAGAAGCTTGCCCTTCCGGCGCGCTGAAGCTTTCTTT
TRBJ2-5	TRBV18	NA	NA	CASSQLTAQETQYF	TGTGCCAGCTCACAACTGACAGCCCAAGAGACCCAGTACTTC
TRBJ1-5	TRBV2	few	NA	CASSAGVRQPQHF	TGTGCCAGCAGTGCCGGGGTTAGGCAGCCCCAGCATTTT
TRBJ2-5	TRBV18	NA	TRBD1	CASSPGIGTEETQYF	TGTGCCAGCTCACCGGGGATCGGGACAGAAGAGACCCAGTACTTC
TRBJ2-1	TRBV5-1	NA	TRBD1	CASSLARQGNEQFF	TGCGCCAGCAGCCTGGCGCGACAGGGAAATGAGCAGTTCTTC
TRBJ1-5	TRBV27	NA	TRBD1	CASSFTGEQPQHF	TGTGCCAGCAGTTTCACAGGGGAACAGCCCCAGCATTTT
TRBJ2-1	TRBV5-1	NA	NA	CASSESTGWQTLEQFF	TGCGCCAGCAGCGAATCGACTGGGTGGCAGACTCTCGAGCAGTTCTTC
TRBJ1-6	TRBV27	NA	NA	CASSFGGGTSPLHF	TGTGCCAGCAGTTTTGGGGGAGGAACTTCACCCCTCCACTTT
TRBJ2-7	TRBV10-3	NA	NA	CAINQGSGYEQYF	TGTGCCATCAACCAGGGTTCTGGGTACGAGCAGTACTTC
TRBJ2-7	TRBV23-1	NA	TRBD1	CASSHRDRDSYEQYF	TGCGCCAGCAGTCACCGGGACAGAGACTCCTACGAGCAGTACTTC
TRBJ2-3	TRBV19	NA	TRBD2	CASSGGGAVTDTQYF	TGTGCCAGTAGCGGGGGGGGAGCGGTCACAGATACGCAGTATTTT
TRBJ2-7	TRBV7-2	once	NA	CASSFQVREQYF	TGTGCCAGCAGCTTTCAGGTGAGGGAGCAGTACTTC
TRBJ1-1	TRBV20-1	NA	NA	CSARKREAFF	TGCAGTGCTAGAAAGAGGGAAGCTTTCTTT
TRBJ2-2	TRBV7-9	NA	NA	CASSLTGAITGELFF	TGTGCCAGCAGCTTGACAGGTGCTATCACCGGGGAGCTGTTTTTT
TRBJ1-3	TRBV5-1	NA	NA	CASSLGTAGNTIYF	TGCGCCAGCAGCTTGGGGACGGCAGGAAACACCATATATTTT
TRBJ2-7	TRBV7-8	few	TRBD2	CASSLRGTSGRSHLNEQYF	TGTGCCAGCAGCTTACGCGGGACTAGCGGGAGGTCACATCTCAACGAGCAGTACTTC
TRBJ1-2	TRBV28	NA	TRBD1	CASSRPGQGAYGYTF	TGTGCCAGCAGTCGACCCGGACAGGGCGCCTATGGCTACACCTTC
TRBJ1-2	TRBV27	NA	TRBD1	CASSSIPGQGDGYTF	TGTGCCAGCAGTTCTATTCCGGGACAGGGAGATGGCTACACCTTC
TRBJ1-5	TRBV10-3	NA	TRBD1	CASRDRDQPQHF	TGTGCCTCCCGAGACAGGGATCAGCCCCAGCATTTT
TRBJ2-7	TRBV7-2	few	TRBD1	CASSSRGQGSYEQYF	TGTGCCAGCAGCTCAAGGGGACAGGGTTCCTACGAGCAGTACTTC
TRBJ2-5	TRBV2	NA	NA	CASIFPVVGDLETQYF	TGTGCCAGCATCTTCCCTGTGGTCGGAGATTTAGAGACCCAGTACTTC
TRBJ1-1	TRBV4-2	NA	NA	CASSQGNDRRANTEAFF	TGTGCCAGCAGCCAAGGAAACGACAGGCGAGCGAACACTGAAGCTTTCTTT
TRBJ2-7	TRBV7-2	NA	TRBD1	CASSLLGQGLEQYF	TGTGCCAGCAGCTTATTGGGACAGGGATTGGAGCAGTACTTC
TRBJ1-1	TRBV10-3	NA	TRBD1	CAISSSTGTLNTEAFF	TGTGCCATCAGTTCCTCGACAGGGACTTTGAACACTGAAGCTTTCTTT
TRBJ1-1	TRBV7-9	NA	NA	CASSLSGHRVTEAFF	TGTGCCAGCAGCTTAAGCGGTCACAGGGTCACTGAAGCTTTCTTT
TRBJ2-5	TRBV5-1	NA	NA	CASSLSGYQETQYF	TGCGCCAGCAGCCTCTCAGGGTACCAAGAGACCCAGTACTTC
TRBJ1-3	TRBV19	NA	NA	CASARGGSGNTIYF	TGTGCCAGTGCGCGGGGCGGCTCTGGAAACACCATATATTTT
TRBJ1-1	TRBV4-1	NA	NA	CASSQVSGNTEAFF	TGCGCCAGCAGCCAAGTATCGGGGAACACTGAAGCTTTCTTT
TRBJ2-5	TRBV5-1	NA	NA	CASSLGRVIGETQYF	TGCGCCAGCAGCTTGGGCAGGGTTATTGGAGAGACCCAGTACTTC
TRBJ2-2	TRBV5-1	NA	TRBD1	CASSRDRPNTGELFF	TGCGCCAGCAGCCGGGACAGGCCGAACACCGGGGAGCTGTTTTTT
TRBJ2-1	TRBV12-2	NA	NA	CASQLKAPRSYNEQFF	TGTGCAAGTCAATTAAAGGCCCCGAGGTCCTACAATGAGCAGTTCTTC
TRBJ1-1	TRBV7-8	NA	NA	CASSLEYGEAFF	TGTGCCAGCAGCTTAGAGTACGGGGAAGCTTTCTTT
TRBJ1-1	TRBV5-1	NA	NA	CASSQWTENTEAFF	TGCGCCAGCAGCCAGTGGACAGAGAACACTGAAGCTTTCTTT
TRBJ2-1	TRBV7-2	few	TRBD2	CASSPGTSGGNEQFF	TGTGCCAGCAGCCCGGGGACTAGCGGGGGCAATGAGCAGTTCTTC
TRBJ2-7	TRBV19	few	TRBD1	CATRTGAYEQYF	TGTGCCACCCGGACAGGGGCCTACGAGCAGTACTTC
TRBJ2-7	TRBV7-8	NA	NA	CASSLSASYEQYF	TGTGCCAGCAGCTTATCGGCCTCTTACGAGCAGTACTTC